This T cell receptor beta chain was captured by sequencing in a study of radiotherapy plus CTLA-4 blockade in lung cancer. Whole-study findings and limits: Radiotherapy with ipilimumab was followed by blood expansion of tumor-derived clones.

V was clipped by 1 base and J by 11 bases; unmatched bases: 8. Germline lookup yields CDR1 SNHLY and CDR2 FYNNEI. The length of the CDR3 is 13 residues. This clone was seen a handful of times. Antigen unknown. Clones were read by immunoSEQ multiplex PCR, and TCRdb kept only the in-frame ones, dropping some. The sample lists about 73,000 clones, roughly 91% occurring once. This chain connects TRBV2 to TRBJ2-7, with 7 bases that match TRBD1. The sequence was obtained from a human donor with non-small cell lung cancer that progressed on radiotherapy plus ipilimumab. The input for sequencing was peripheral blood, taken from a patient treated with radiotherapy plus ipilimumab. The CDR3 is CASSEGTGYREYF. CDR3 nucleotide sequence: TGTGCCAGCAGTGAAGGGACAGGCTACCGTGAGTACTTC.